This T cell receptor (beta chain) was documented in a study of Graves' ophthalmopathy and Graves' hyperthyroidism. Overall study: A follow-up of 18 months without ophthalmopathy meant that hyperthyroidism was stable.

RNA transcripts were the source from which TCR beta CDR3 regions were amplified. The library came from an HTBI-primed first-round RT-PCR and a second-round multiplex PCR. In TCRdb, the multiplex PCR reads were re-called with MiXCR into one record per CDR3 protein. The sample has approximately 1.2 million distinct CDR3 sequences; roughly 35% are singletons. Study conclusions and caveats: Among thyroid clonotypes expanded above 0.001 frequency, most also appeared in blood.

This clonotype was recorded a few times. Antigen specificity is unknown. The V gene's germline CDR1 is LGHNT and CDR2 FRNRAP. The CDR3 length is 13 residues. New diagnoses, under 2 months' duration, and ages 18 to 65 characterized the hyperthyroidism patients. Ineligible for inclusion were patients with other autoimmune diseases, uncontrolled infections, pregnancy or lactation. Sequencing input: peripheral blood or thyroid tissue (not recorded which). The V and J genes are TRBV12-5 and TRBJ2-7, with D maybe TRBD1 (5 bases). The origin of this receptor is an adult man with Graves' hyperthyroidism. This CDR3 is CAGGRTRTYEQYF. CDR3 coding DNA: TGTGCAGGTGGAAGGACACGAACCTACGAGCAGTACTTC.